The TCR beta chain described here comes from a study of cytomegalovirus exposure and HLA in healthy donors. Whole-study findings and limits: A likely sequencing artifact accounted for one observed cluster of highly shared sequence variants.

The PCR contained 60 Vbeta and 13 Jbeta primers. Generated by immunoSEQ multiplex PCR, the TCRdb table keeps only in-frame clones and is missing some. The sample comprises approximately 120,000 clones, 60% to 80% of which are singletons, and around 4% rests with the top ten. In its sample, this clone was seen a few times. Its antigen remains unknown. The CDR3 totals 18 residues. Germline CDR1 and CDR2: LNHDA and SQIVND (reference sequence). With 1 base removed from V and 0 bases from J, the gap between germline ends came to 18 bases. Sample: PBMCs. This chain connects TRBV19 to TRBJ1-1; D is ambiguous. This receptor was identified in a man aged 25-45 years in good health and CMV-seronegative. The CDR3 region has the DNA TGTGCCAGTAGTATAGTCACCGTCGGACTCCTCATGAACACTGAAGCTTTCTTT. It yields the protein CASSIVTVGLLMNTEAFF.